This TCR beta chain came from a study of ipilimumab plus nivolumab after autologous stem cell transplantation. The overall study: Median doses per patient: a few ipilimumab, 8 or 9 nivolumab.

Measured with immunoSEQ multiplex PCR; TCRdb has only the in-frame clones, and not every one. This sample has fewer than 10,000 clones, with more than 65% found just once. The starting material was PBMCs, obtained in a trial of ipilimumab plus nivolumab as post-transplant consolidation. This TCR came from a female donor with multiple myeloma.

DNA of the CDR3: TGTGCCAGCAGCCAACCGGGACAGGGTCGGACCGGGGAGCTGTTTTTT. It specifies CASSQPGQGRTGELFF. This rearrangement joins TRBV11-3 to TRBJ2-2; 9 nucleotides line up with TRBD1. The CDR3 sequence is 16 residues long. Germline V gene data show CDR1 as SGHNT and CDR2 as YENEEA. The V and J ends lost 5 bases and 5 bases, in that order; junction bases with no gene match: 9.